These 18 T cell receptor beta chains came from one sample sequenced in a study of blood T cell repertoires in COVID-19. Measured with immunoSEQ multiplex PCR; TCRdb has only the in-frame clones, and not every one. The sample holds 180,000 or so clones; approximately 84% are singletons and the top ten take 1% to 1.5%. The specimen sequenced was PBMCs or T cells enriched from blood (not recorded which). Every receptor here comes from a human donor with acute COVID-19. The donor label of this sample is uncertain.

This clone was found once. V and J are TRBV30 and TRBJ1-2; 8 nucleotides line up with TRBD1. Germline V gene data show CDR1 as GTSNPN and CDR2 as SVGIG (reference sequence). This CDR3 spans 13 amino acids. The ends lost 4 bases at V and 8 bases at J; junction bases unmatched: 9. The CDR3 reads CAWTMPGGRGYTF. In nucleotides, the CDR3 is TGTGCCTGGACCATGCCAGGGGGCCGCGGCTACACCTTC. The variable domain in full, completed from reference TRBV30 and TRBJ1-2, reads SQTIHQWPATLVQPVGSPLSLECTVEGTSNPNLYWYRQAAGRGLQLLFYSVGIGQISSEVPQNLSASRPQDRQFILSSKKLLLSDSGFYLCAWTMPGGRGYTFGSGTRLTVV.

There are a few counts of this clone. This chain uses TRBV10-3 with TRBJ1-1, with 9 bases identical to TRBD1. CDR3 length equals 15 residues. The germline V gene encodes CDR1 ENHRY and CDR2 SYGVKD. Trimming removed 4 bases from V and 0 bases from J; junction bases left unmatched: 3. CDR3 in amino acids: CAISGGDRVNTEAFF. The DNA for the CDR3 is TGTGCCATCAGTGGCGGGGACAGGGTGAACACTGAAGCTTTCTTT.

This CDR3 is CASTPSSGVNEQFF. The CDR3, as DNA: TGTGCCAGCACCCCGAGCAGCGGGGTTAATGAGCAGTTCTTC. V gene TRBV6-5 combines with J gene TRBJ2-1; the match to TRBD2 covers 7 bases. The CDR3 has 14 amino acids. V dropped 7 bases and J dropped 7; count of bases not matched to a gene: 10. In germline, CDR1 is MNHEY, CDR2 SVGAGI.

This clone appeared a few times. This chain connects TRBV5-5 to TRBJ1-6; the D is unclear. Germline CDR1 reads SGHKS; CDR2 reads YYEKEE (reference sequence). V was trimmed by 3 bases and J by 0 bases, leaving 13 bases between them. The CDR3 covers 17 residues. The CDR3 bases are TGTGCCAGCAGCTGGTCATTGCCGAGCTCCTATAATTCACCCCTCCACTTT. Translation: CASSWSLPSSYNSPLHF. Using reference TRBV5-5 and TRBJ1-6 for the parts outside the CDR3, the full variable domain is DAGVTQSPTHLIKTRGQQVTLRCSPISGHKSVSWYQQVLGQGPQFIFQYYEKEERGRGNFPDRFSARQFPNYSSELNVNALLLGDSALYLCASSWSLPSSYNSPLHFGNGTRLTVT.

The CDR3: CASSPAGQARYGYTF. The CDR3 region has the DNA TGCGCCAGCAGCCCCGCGGGACAGGCCAGGTATGGCTACACCTTC. This chain joins TRBV4-1 and TRBJ1-2; 8 bases agree with TRBD1. The CDR3 has 15 amino acids. V trimming: 4 bases; J trimming: 5 bases; junction bases outside the gene matches: 9. Germline loops: CDR1 MGHRA, CDR2 YSYEKL.

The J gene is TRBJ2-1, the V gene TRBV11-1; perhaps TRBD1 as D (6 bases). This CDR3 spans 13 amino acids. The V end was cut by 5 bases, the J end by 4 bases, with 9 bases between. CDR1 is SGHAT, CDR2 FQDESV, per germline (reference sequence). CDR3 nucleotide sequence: TGTGCCAGCAGCGCACAGGGTTACAATGAGCAGTTCTTC. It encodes CASSAQGYNEQFF. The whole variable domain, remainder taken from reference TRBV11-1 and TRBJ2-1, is EAEVAQSPRYKITEKSQAVAFWCDPISGHATLYWYRQILGQGPELLVQFQDESVVDDSQLPKDRFSAERLKGVDSTLKIQPAELGDSAMYLCASSAQGYNEQFFGPGTRLTVL.

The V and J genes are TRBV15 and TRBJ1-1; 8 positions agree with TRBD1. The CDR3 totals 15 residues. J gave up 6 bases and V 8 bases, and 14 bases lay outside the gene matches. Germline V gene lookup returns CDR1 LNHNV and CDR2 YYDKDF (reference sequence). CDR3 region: CATGPTRQGIAEAFF. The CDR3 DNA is TGTGCCACCGGTCCGACGCGACAGGGGATCGCTGAAGCTTTCTTT.

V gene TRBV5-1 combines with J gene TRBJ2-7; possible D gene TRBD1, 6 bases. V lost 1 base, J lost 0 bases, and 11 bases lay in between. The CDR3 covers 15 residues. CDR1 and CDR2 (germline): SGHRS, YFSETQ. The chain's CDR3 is CASSLTQGSSYEQYF. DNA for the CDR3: TGCGCCAGCAGCTTGACACAGGGTAGCTCCTACGAGCAGTACTTC.

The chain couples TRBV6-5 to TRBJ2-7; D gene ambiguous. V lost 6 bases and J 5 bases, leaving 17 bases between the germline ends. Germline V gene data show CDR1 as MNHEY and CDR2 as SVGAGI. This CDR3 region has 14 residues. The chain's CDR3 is CASSPTRSGHEQYF. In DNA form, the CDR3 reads TGTGCCAGCAGCCCCACTCGAAGTGGGCACGAGCAGTACTTC.

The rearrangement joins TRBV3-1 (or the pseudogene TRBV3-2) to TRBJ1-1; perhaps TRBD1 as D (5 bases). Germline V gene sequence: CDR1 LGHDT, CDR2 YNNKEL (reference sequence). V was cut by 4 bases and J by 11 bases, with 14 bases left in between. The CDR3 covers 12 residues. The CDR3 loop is CASSLDAGLAFF. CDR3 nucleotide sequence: TGTGCCAGCAGCCTAGATGCAGGGTTGGCTTTCTTT.

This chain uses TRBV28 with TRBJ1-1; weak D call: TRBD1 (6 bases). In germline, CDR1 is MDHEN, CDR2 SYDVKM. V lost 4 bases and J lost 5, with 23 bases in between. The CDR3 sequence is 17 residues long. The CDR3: CASSWAGATLVWTEAFF. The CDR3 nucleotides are TGTGCCAGCAGTTGGGCAGGGGCAACTTTGGTTTGGACTGAAGCTTTCTTT.

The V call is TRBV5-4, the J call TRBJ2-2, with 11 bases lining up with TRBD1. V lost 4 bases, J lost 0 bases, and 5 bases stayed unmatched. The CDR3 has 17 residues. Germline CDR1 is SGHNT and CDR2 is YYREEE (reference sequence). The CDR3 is CASSPRTGGSNTGELFF. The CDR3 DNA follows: TGTGCCAGCAGCCCTCGGACAGGGGGCTCGAACACCGGGGAGCTGTTTTTT.

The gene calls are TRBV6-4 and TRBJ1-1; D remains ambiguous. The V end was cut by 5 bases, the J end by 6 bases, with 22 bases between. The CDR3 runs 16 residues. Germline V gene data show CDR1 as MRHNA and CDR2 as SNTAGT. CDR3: CASSKLKTSFRSEAFF. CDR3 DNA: TGTGCCAGCAGTAAACTCAAAACTTCATTCCGGTCTGAAGCTTTCTTT.

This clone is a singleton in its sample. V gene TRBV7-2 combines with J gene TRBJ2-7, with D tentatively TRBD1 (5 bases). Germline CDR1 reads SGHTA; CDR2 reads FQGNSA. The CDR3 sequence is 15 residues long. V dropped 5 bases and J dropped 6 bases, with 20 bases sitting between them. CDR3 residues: CASSPLTASAREQYF. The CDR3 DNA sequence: TGTGCCAGCAGCCCGCTGACAGCCTCCGCCCGCGAGCAGTACTTC.

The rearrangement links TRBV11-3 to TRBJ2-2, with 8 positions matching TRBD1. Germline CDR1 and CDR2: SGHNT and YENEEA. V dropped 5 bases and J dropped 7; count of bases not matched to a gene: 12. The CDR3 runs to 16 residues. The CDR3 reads CASSTFDRGRGGELFF. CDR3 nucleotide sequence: TGTGCCAGCAGCACCTTCGACAGGGGACGTGGCGGGGAGCTGTTTTTT.

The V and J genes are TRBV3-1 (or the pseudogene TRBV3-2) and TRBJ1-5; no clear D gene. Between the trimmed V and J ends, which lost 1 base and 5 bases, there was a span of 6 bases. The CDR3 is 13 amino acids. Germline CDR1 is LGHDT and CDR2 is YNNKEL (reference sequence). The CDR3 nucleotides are TGTGCCAGCAGCCAAGTGGCCGATCAGCCCCAGCATTTT. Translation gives CASSQVADQPQHF.

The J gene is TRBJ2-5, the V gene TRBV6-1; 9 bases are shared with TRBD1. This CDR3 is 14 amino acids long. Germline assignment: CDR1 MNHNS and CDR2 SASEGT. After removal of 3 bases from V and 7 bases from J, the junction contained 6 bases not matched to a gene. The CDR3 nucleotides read TGTGCCAGCAGTGAGGCGGGACAGGGAGGGACCCAGTACTTC. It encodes CASSEAGQGGTQYF.

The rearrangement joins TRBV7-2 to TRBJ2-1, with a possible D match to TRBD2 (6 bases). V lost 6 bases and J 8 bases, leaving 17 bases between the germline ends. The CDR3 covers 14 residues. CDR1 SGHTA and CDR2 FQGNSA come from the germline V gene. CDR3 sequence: CASRRLVSRHEQFF. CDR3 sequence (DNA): TGTGCCAGCAGAAGACTAGTATCACGACATGAGCAGTTCTTC.